This T cell receptor (beta chain) was observed in a study of cytomegalovirus exposure and HLA in healthy donors. PCR employed 60 Vbeta and 13 Jbeta primers. TCRdb's table, derived via immunoSEQ multiplex PCR, lists solely in-frame clones and lacks some. This table has some 92,000 clones, more than 60% appearing once. This TCR came from a young man in good health and CMV-seropositive. The sample was PBMCs.

The CDR3 region has the DNA TGTGCCAGCAGCTACTCGACAGGGACTGAAGCTTTCTTT. Its protein product is CASSYSTGTEAFF. This chain links TRBV11-3 with TRBJ1-1, with 7 bases lining up with TRBD1. The germline gives CDR1 SGHNT, CDR2 YENEEA. V shed 4 bases, J shed 5 bases, and the junction held 4 bases outside the gene matches. The CDR3 length is 13 residues.